This T cell receptor (beta chain) is drawn from a study of blood T cells in healthy people across ages. Then a second PCR, running roughly 7 to 11 cycles, was carried out with a sample-barcoded 5' primer and a J-beta primer mix. From the 5' RACE reads, TCRdb called clonotypes with MiXCR, one entry per CDR3 protein. The repertoire consists of about 380,000 distinct CDR3 sequences, with 45% to 60% occurring once and the leading ten covering 45% to 60%. CDR3 size: 14 residues. V was pared by 5 bases and J by 3 bases, with 14 bases between. CDR1 is SGHTA, CDR2 FQGNSA, per germline. Donors were healthy Caucasian individuals from Russia aged roughly 6 to 100.

Input material: blood. V and J are TRBV7-2 and TRBJ2-7; a possible D gene is TRBD2 (6 bases). The TCR originated in a man in his sixties in good health. CDR3 DNA sequence: TGTGCCAGCAGCCCCGGGAGAGGGCGCTACGAGCAGTACTTC. Translating it yields CASSPGRGRYEQYF.